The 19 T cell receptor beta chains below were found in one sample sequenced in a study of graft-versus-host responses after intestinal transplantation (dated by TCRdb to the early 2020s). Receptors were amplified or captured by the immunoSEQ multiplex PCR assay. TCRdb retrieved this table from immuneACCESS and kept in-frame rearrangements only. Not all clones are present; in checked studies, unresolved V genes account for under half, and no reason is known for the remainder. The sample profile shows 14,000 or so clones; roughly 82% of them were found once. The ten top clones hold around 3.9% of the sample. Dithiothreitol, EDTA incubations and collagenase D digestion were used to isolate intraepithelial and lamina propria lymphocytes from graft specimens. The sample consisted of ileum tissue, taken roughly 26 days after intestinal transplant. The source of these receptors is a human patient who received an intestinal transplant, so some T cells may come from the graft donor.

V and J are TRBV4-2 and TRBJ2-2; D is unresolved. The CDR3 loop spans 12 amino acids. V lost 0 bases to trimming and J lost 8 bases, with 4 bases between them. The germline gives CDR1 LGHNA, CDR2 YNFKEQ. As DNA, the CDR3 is TGTGCCAGCAGCCAAGAGGAGGGGGAGCTGTTTTTT. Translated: CASSQEEGELFF.

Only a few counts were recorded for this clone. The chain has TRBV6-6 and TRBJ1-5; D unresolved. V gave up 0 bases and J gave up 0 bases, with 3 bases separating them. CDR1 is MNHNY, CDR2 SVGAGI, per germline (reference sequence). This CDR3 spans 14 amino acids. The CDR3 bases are TGTGCCAGCAGTTACTCGGCTAGCAATCAGCCCCAGCATTTT. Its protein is CASSYSASNQPQHF.

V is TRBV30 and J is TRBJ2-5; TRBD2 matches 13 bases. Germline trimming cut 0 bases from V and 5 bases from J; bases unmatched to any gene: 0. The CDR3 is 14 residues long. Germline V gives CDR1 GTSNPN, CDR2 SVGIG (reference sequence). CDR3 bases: TGTGCCTGGAGTGTACTAGCGGGGGGGGAGACCCAGTACTTC. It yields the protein CAWSVLAGGETQYF.

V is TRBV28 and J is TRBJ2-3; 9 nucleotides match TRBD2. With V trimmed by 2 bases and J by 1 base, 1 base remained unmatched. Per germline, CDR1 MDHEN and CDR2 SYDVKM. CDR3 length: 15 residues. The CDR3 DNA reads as TGTGCCAGCAGTTTAAGACTAGCGGGCACAGATACGCAGTATTTT. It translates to CASSLRLAGTDTQYF.

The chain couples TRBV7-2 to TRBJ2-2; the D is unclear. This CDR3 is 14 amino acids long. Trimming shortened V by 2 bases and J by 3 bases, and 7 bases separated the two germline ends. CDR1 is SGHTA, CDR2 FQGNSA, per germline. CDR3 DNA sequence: TGTGCCAGCAGCTTAAGTCCGGACACCGGGGAGCTGTTTTTT. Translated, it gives CASSLSPDTGELFF.

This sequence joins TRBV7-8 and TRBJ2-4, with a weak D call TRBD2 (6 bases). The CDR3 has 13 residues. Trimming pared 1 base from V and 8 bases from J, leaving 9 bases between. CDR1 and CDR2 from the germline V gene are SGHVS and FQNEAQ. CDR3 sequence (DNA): TGTGCCAGCAGCTTAGGTGGCGGGGACATTCAGTACTTC. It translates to CASSLGGGDIQYF.

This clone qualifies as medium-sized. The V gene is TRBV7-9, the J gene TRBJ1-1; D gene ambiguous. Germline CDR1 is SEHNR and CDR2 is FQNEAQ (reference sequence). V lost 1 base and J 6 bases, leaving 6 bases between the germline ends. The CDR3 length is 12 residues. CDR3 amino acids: CASSLGTSEAFF. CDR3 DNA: TGTGCCAGCAGCTTAGGGACTTCTGAAGCTTTCTTT.

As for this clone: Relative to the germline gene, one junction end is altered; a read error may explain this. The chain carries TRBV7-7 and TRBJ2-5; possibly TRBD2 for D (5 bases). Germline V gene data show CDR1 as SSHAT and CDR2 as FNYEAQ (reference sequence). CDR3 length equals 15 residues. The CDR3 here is CASSSTGKGQETQYF. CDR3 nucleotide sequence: TGTGCTAGCAGCTCGACGGGAAAGGGACAAGAGACCCAGTACTTC.

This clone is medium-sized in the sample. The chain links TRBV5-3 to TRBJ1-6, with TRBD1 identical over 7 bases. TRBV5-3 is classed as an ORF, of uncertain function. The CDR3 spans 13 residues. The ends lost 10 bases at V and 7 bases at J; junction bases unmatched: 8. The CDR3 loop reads CAVSTGWNSPLHF. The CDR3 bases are TGTGCCGTCTCGACAGGGTGGAATTCACCCCTCCACTTT.

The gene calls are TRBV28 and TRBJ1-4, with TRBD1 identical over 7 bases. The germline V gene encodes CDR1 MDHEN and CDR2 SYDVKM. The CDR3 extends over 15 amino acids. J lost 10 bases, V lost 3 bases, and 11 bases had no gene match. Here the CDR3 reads CASSFRTGGFVKLFF. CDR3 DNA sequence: TGTGCCAGCAGTTTCAGGACAGGAGGTTTCGTAAAACTGTTTTTT.

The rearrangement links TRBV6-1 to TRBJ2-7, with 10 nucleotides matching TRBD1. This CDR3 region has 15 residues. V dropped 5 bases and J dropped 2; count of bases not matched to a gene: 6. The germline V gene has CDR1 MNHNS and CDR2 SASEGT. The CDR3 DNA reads TGTGCCAGCAGTAAACCCGGGACAGGGGCCTACGAGCAGTACGTC. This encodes CASSKPGTGAYEQYV.

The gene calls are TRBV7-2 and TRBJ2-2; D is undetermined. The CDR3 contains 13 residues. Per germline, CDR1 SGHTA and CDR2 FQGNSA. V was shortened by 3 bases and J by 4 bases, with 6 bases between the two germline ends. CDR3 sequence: CASSLSITGELFF. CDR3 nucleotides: TGTGCCAGCAGCTTGTCCATCACCGGGGAGCTGTTTTTT.

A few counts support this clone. The CDR3 DNA is TGTGCCATCAGCGCCCGGACTAATGAAAAACTGTTTTTT. Protein: CAISARTNEKLFF. The rearrangement uses TRBV10-3 and TRBJ1-4; D is unclear. The CDR3 has 13 amino acids. Trimming shortened V by 6 bases and J by 2 bases, and 7 bases separated the two germline ends. Germline CDR1 ENHRY, CDR2 SYGVKD.

CDR3 in amino acids: CSPPRGETQYF. CDR3 sequence (DNA): TGCAGCCCTCCGCGGGGGGAGACCCAGTACTTC. The genes are TRBV20-1 and TRBJ2-5, with 7 bases that match TRBD2. Germline CDR1 reads DFQATT; CDR2 reads SNEGSKA (reference sequence). The CDR3 extends over 11 amino acids.

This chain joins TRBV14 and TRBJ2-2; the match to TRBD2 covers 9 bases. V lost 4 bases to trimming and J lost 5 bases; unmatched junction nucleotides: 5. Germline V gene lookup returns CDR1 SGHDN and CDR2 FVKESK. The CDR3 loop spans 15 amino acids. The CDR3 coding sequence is TGTGCCAGCAGCCCGGGACTAGCCGGGACCGGGGAGCTGTTTTTT. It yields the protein CASSPGLAGTGELFF.

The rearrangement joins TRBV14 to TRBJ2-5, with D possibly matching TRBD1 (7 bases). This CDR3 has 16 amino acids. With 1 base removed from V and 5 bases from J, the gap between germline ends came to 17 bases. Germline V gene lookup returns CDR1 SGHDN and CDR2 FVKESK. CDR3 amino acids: CASSQVWRGLGETQYF. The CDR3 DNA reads TGTGCCAGCAGCCAAGTGTGGAGGGGGCTGGGGGAGACCCAGTACTTC. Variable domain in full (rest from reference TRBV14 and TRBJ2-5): EAGVTQFPSHSVIEKGQTVTLRCDPISGHDNLYWYRRVMGKEIKFLLHFVKESKQDESGMPNNRFLAERTGGTYSTLKVQPAELEDSGVYFCASSQVWRGLGETQYFGPGTRLLVL.

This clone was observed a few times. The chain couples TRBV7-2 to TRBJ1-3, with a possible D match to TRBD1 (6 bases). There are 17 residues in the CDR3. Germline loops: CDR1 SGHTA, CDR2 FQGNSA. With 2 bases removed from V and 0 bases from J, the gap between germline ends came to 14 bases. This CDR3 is CASSLNPGASSGNTIYF. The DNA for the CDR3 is TGTGCCAGCAGCTTAAATCCAGGGGCAAGCTCTGGAAACACCATATATTTT.

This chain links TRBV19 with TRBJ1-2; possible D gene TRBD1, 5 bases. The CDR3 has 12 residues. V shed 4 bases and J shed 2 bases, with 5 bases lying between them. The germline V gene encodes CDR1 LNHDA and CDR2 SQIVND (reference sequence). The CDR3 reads CASSRTNYGYTF. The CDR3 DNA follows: TGTGCCAGTAGTAGGACAAACTATGGCTACACCTTC.

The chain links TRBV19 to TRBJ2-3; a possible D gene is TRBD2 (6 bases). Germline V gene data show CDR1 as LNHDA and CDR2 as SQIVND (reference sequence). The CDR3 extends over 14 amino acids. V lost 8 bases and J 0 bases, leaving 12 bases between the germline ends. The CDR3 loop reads CASHVGTSTDTQYF. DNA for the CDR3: TGTGCCAGTCATGTGGGGACTAGCACAGATACGCAGTATTTT.